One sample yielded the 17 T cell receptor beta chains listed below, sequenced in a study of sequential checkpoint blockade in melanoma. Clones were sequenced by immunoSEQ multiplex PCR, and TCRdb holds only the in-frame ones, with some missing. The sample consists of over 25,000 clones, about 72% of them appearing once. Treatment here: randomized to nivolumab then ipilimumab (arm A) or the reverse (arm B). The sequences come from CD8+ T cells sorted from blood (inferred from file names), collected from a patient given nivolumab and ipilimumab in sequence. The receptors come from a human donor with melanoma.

The CDR3 sequence is CASSPLPSQGADTEAFF. As DNA, the CDR3 is TGTGCCAGCAGTCCGCTCCCCTCCCAGGGCGCCGACACTGAAGCTTTCTTT. The chain links TRBV28 to TRBJ1-1; D perhaps matches TRBD1 (5 bases). The V and J ends lost 5 bases and 3 bases respectively, with 22 bases between them. From germline, CDR1 is MDHEN and CDR2 SYDVKM. The CDR3 covers 17 residues.

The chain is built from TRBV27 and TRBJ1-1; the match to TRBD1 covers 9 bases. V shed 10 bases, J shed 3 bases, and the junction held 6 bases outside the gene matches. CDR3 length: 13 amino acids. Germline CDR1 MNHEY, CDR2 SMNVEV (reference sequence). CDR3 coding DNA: TGTGCCACCTCATGGGACAGGGACACTGAAGCTTTCTTT. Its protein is CATSWDRDTEAFF.

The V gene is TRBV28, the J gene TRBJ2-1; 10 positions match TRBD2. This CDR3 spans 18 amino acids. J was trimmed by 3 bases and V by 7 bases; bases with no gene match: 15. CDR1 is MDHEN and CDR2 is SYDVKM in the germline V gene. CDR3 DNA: TGTGCCAGCACCAAAGATCGACTAGCGGGTACTTACTACAATGAGCAGTTCTTC. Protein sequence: CASTKDRLAGTYYNEQFF.

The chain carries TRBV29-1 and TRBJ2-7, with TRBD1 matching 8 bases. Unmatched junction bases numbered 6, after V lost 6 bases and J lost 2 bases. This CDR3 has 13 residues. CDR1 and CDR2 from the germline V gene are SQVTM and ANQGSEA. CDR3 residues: CSVPGQATYEQYF. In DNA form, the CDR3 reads TGCAGCGTCCCGGGACAGGCCACCTACGAGCAGTACTTC.

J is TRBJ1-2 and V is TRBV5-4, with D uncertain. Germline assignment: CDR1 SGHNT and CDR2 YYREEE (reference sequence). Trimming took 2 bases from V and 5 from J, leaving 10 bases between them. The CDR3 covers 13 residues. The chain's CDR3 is CASSLWQTYGYTF. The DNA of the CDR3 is TGTGCCAGCAGCTTATGGCAGACTTATGGCTACACCTTC.

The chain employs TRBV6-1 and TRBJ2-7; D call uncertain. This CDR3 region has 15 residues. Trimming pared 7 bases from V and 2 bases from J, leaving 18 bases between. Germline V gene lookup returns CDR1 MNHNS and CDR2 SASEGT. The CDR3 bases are TGTGCCAGCAAAGAGTTTCAAGTTGACACCTACGAGCAGTACTTC. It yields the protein CASKEFQVDTYEQYF.

The CDR3 nucleotides read TGCGCCAGCAGCCAAGACCAGGGTGACTATGGCTACACCTTC. As protein: CASSQDQGDYGYTF. The chain joins TRBV4-1 to TRBJ1-2, with D possibly matching TRBD1 (5 bases). Trimming shortened V by 0 bases and J by 3 bases, and 8 bases separated the two germline ends. CDR3 length equals 14 residues. Germline V gene sequence: CDR1 MGHRA, CDR2 YSYEKL.

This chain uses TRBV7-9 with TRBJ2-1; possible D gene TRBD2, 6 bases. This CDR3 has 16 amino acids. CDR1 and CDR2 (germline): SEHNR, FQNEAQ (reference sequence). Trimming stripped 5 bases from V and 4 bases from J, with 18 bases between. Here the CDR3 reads CASSVPGGQTYNEQFF. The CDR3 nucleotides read TGTGCCAGCAGCGTCCCCGGAGGGCAGACGTACAATGAGCAGTTCTTC.

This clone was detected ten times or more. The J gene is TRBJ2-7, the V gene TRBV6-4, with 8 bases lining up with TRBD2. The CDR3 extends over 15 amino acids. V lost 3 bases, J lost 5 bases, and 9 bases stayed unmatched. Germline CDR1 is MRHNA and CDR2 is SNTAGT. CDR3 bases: TGTGCCAGCAGTGATTTCGGGGGGGCTGGAGACGAGCAGTACTTC. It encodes CASSDFGGAGDEQYF.

CDR3 nucleotide sequence: TGTGCCAGCAGTCGGGAGCCTAGCGAGACCCAGTACTTC. Its translation is CASSREPSETQYF. The gene calls are TRBV27 and TRBJ2-5, with D possibly matching TRBD2 (6 bases). The length of the CDR3 is 13 residues. Germline V lookup: CDR1 MNHEY, CDR2 SMNVEV (reference sequence). V lost 5 bases and J lost 5, with 12 bases in between.

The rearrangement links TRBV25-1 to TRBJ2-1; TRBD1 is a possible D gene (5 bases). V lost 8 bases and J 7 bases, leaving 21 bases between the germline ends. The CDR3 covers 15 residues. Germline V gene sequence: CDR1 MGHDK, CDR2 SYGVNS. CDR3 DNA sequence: TGTGCCAGCGCGGTTAGGGGCCGAGGTTGGAATGAGCAGTTCTTC. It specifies CASAVRGRGWNEQFF.

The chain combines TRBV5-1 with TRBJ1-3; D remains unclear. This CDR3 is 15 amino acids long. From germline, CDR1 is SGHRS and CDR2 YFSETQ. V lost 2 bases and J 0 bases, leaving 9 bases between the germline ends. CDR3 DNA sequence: TGCGCCAGCAGCTTAGAACAAAGCTCTGGAAACACCATATATTTT. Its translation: CASSLEQSSGNTIYF.

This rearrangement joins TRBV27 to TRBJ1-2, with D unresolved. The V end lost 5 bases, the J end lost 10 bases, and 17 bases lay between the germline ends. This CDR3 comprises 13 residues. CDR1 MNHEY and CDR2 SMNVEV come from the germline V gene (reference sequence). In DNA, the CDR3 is TGTGCCAGCAGTCTCGGCCGAGGATTGGACTACACCTTC. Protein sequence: CASSLGRGLDYTF.

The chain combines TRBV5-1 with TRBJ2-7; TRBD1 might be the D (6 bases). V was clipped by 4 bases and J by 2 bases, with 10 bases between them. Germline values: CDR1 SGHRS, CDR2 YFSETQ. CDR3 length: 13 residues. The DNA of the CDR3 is TGCGCCAGCAGCGCCAGGGGTCCCTACGAGCAGTACTTC. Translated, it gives CASSARGPYEQYF.

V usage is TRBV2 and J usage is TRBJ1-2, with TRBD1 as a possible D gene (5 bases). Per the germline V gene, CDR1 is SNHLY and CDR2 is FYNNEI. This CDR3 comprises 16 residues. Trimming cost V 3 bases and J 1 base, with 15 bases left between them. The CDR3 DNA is TGTGCCAGCAGTGACAGGGTCTTTAGTAATAACTATGGCTACACCTTC. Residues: CASSDRVFSNNYGYTF.

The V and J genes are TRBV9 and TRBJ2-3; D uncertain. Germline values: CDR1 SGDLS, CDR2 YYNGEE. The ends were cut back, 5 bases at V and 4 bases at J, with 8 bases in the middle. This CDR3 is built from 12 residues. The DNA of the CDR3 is TGTGCCAGCAGTAAAACTCCAGATACGCAGTATTTT. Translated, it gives CASSKTPDTQYF.

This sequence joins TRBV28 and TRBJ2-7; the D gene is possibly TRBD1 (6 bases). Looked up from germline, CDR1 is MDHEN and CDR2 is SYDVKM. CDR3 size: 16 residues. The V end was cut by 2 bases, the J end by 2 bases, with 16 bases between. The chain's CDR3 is CASSLPRQAFTYEQYF. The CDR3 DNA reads TGTGCCAGCAGTTTACCCCGACAGGCCTTTACCTACGAGCAGTACTTC.